The sequence of this T cell receptor (beta chain) was determined in a study of T cell repertoires in cytomegalovirus infection. Study summary: The authors used CMV epitopes that were HLA-C-restricted (recently identified) and HLA-B-restricted (well studied). Based on public TCR beta signatures, there were indications of CMV infection and of a matching HLA type. General observations from the study: Public TCR beta family frequency separated CMV-and-HLA carriers, including in an independent cohort. HLA-C-restricted CMV-specific TCR beta clonotypes prevailed in the ex vivo response.

A note on this clonotype: Its antigen is currently unknown.

The length of the CDR3 is 19 residues. CDR1 is MNHEY and CDR2 is SMNVEV in the germline V gene (reference sequence). V lost 4 bases, J lost 11 bases, and 21 bases stayed unmatched. TCRdb reanalysed the reads using MiXCR and keeps one entry per CDR3 protein. The profile covers around 430,000 distinct CDR3 sequences, with about two fifths appearing a single time and just under 45% taken by the ten largest. This chain uses TRBV27 with TRBJ2-1; TRBD2 agrees at 12 bases. Here the sequenced sample was cultured PBMCs, taken from culture after CMV antigen stimulation. The sequence came from a human donor in good health (CMV status not recorded). Some clones in this sample may be carry-over from other donors' samples. The CDR3 sequence: CASSSIAPPRLAGGIKQFF. The CDR3 nucleotides are TGTGCCAGCAGTTCCATAGCCCCCCCCCGCCTAGCGGGGGGGATTAAGCAGTTCTTC.